One and the same sample provided the 9 T cell receptor beta chains below, sequenced in a study of T cells in Graves' hyperthyroidism and ophthalmopathy. From RNA transcripts, TCR beta CDR3 regions were amplified. Primed by the HTBI set, a first-round RT-PCR was run on the TCR CDR3. Each CDR3 protein gets one entry after TCRdb re-called the multiplex PCR reads with MiXCR. Of roughly 380,000 distinct CDR3 sequences in the sample, approximately 15% were seen once. Source material: blood. The receptors here all came from a woman aged 55-69 years with Graves' hyperthyroidism.

The chain carries TRBV4-1 and TRBJ2-6; weak D call: TRBD1 (6 bases). This CDR3 is built from 15 residues. CDR1 and CDR2 (germline): MGHRA, YSYEKL. V lost 4 bases, J lost 4 bases, and 11 bases lay in between. The CDR3 sequence: CASSPTGTGANVLTF. The CDR3 DNA sequence: TGCGCCAGCAGCCCTACAGGGACGGGGGCCAACGTCCTGACTTTC.

Ten or more counts support this clonotype. The chain employs TRBV28 and TRBJ2-7; D remains unclear. The germline gives CDR1 MDHEN, CDR2 SYDVKM. The CDR3 spans 13 residues. Trimming took off 2 bases at V and 4 bases at J, with 9 bases between the two ends. CDR3 in DNA: TGTGCCAGCAGTTTACCACCCTTATACGAGCAGTACTTC. Translated: CASSLPPLYEQYF. The whole variable domain, filled in from reference TRBV28 and TRBJ2-7, reads DVKVTQSSRYLVKRTGEKVFLECVQDMDHENMFWYRQDPGLGLRLIYFSYDVKMKEKGDIPEGYSVSREKKERFSLILESASTNQTSMYLCASSLPPLYEQYFGPGTRLTVT.

To note about this clonotype: This sequence may be a read error, since a much larger clone differs from it by one base. The J gene is TRBJ1-5, the V gene TRBV30; D unresolved. The CDR3 is 13 amino acids. Germline CDR1 and CDR2: GTSNPN and SVGIG (reference sequence). The CDR3 bases are TGTGCCTGGGGTGTGGGGAGCAATCAGCCCCAGCATTTT. This codes for CAWGVGSNQPQHF.

This clonotype was detected ten times or more. The chain joins TRBV6-1 to TRBJ2-1; 13 positions agree with TRBD2. Germline V CDR1 and CDR2: MNHNS, SASEGT. CDR3 size: 15 residues. V shed 6 bases and J 8 bases; nucleotides not matched to a gene: 7. The CDR3 spells CASSRTSGSRDEQFF. In DNA form, the CDR3 reads TGTGCCAGCAGCAGGACTAGCGGGAGCCGCGATGAGCAGTTCTTC.

The V gene is TRBV6-2 or TRBV6-3, the J gene TRBJ2-3; D not resolved. CDR1 is MNHEY, CDR2 SVGEGT, per germline. Between the trimmed V and J ends, which lost 0 bases and 5 bases, there was a span of 3 bases. This CDR3 comprises 12 residues. The CDR3 nucleotides are TGTGCCAGCAGTTACTCGCGAGATACGCAGTATTTT. Translation gives CASSYSRDTQYF.

This clonotype was detected many times. The genes are TRBV27 and TRBJ1-1; D not resolved. The CDR3 extends over 15 amino acids. Trimming cost V 3 bases and J 0 bases, with 11 bases left between them. Germline V lookup: CDR1 MNHEY, CDR2 SMNVEV (reference sequence). The CDR3, as DNA: TGTGCCAGCAGTTTGTCAGTATACATGAACACTGAAGCTTTCTTT. Its translation: CASSLSVYMNTEAFF.

This clonotype was seen ten or more times. The V call is TRBV27, the J call TRBJ2-7, with D perhaps matching TRBD1 or TRBD2 (5 bases each). The germline V and J ends were trimmed by 3 bases and 6 bases, with 18 bases remaining between them. CDR1 is MNHEY, CDR2 SMNVEV, per germline (reference sequence). This CDR3 has 15 amino acids. The CDR3 nucleotides are TGTGCCAGCAGTTTTTGGGCAGGGAGCAGTGGCGAGCAGTACTTC. It yields the protein CASSFWAGSSGEQYF.

This clonotype showed up many times. The rearrangement links TRBV2 to TRBJ2-7, with 10 bases that match TRBD1. Trimming removed 6 bases from V and 1 base from J; junction bases left unmatched: 12. CDR3 length: 17 residues. Germline V gene sequence: CDR1 SNHLY, CDR2 FYNNEI. The CDR3 region has the DNA TGTGCCAGCAGAGTCCGGGACAGGGGCTATAGGTCCTACGAGCAGTACTTC. Translated: CASRVRDRGYRSYEQYF.

The V call is TRBV20-1, the J call TRBJ1-2; a possible D gene is TRBD1 (5 bases). The CDR3 runs 14 residues. Germline V lookup: CDR1 DFQATT, CDR2 SNEGSKA (reference sequence). The V and J ends lost 0 bases and 8 bases respectively, with 16 bases between them. The CDR3 sequence: CSARERQRAGGYTF. DNA of the CDR3: TGCAGTGCTAGAGAACGACAGCGGGCAGGGGGCTACACCTTC.